A single sample is the source of the 18 T cell receptor beta chains below, sequenced in a study of radiation and T cells in renal cell carcinoma. The time point here: blood 4 weeks post-SBRT, at nephrectomy. Treatment reported: 15 Gy SBRT to primary tumor, nephrectomy 4 weeks later. The data were produced by immunoSEQ multiplex PCR, yet TCRdb's version contains in-frame clones alone and is incomplete. The sample shows approximately 65,000 clones, more than 60% of them seen only once. This specimen was blood, taken from a patient whose treatment included radiotherapy and nephrectomy. Source of these receptors: a man in his sixties with renal cell carcinoma.

The gene calls are TRBV6-4 and TRBJ2-1; TRBD2 aligns across 12 bases. Trimming cost V 4 bases and J 12 bases; bases outside gene matches: 4. Per the germline V gene, CDR1 is MRHNA and CDR2 is SNTAGT. This CDR3 is 13 amino acids long. DNA of the CDR3: TGTGCCAGCAGTGTCGCTAGCGGGAGGGCGCAGTTCTTC. This translates into CASSVASGRAQFF.

V usage is TRBV28 and J usage is TRBJ2-1, with D tentatively TRBD1 or TRBD2 (5 bases each). The CDR3 sequence is 16 residues long. V lost 7 bases to trimming and J lost 8 bases, with 24 bases between them. Germline CDR1 MDHEN, CDR2 SYDVKM. The CDR3 bases are TGTGCCAGCACCCCTACCCCGGCTAGAGGGACCTATGAGCAGTTCTTC. Amino acids: CASTPTPARGTYEQFF.

Worth noting for this clone: Other nucleotide sequences in the sample specify the same CDR3. The rearrangement uses TRBV7-2 and TRBJ2-5; no clear D. The V end was cut by 1 base, the J end by 2 bases, with 5 bases between. The CDR3 has 13 amino acids. The V gene's germline CDR1 is SGHTA and CDR2 FQGNSA. CDR3 sequence (DNA): TGTGCCAGCAGCTTAGGCCCGCAAGAGACCCAGTACTTC. As protein: CASSLGPQETQYF.

The chain employs TRBV5-1 and TRBJ1-5; no firm D call. This CDR3 contains 15 residues. V was shortened by 4 bases and J by 6 bases, with 17 bases between the two germline ends. CDR1 is SGHRS, CDR2 YFSETQ, per germline. The CDR3 sequence: CASSTGLAGSQPQHF. The CDR3, as DNA: TGCGCCAGCAGCACTGGACTTGCGGGGAGTCAGCCCCAGCATTTT.

The rearrangement links TRBV30 to TRBJ1-2, with D possibly TRBD1 on 5 matching bases. Germline assignment: CDR1 GTSNPN and CDR2 SVGIG (reference sequence). The CDR3 totals 12 residues. Between the trimmed V and J ends, which lost 4 bases and 7 bases, there was a span of 13 bases. CDR3 coding DNA: TGTGCCTGGAACTGGCAGAGGGGTGGCTACACCTTC. Translation gives CAWNWQRGGYTF.

The sample holds one count of this clone. The chain employs TRBV12-5 and TRBJ2-7; 7 positions agree with TRBD1. The CDR3 extends over 16 amino acids. The V gene's germline CDR1 is LGHNT and CDR2 FRNRAP. V trimming: 4 bases; J trimming: 1 base; junction bases outside the gene matches: 10. CDR3 nucleotide sequence: TGTGCTAGTGGTTCACACAGGGGCGACGAATCCTACGAGCAGTACTTC. The encoded protein is CASGSHRGDESYEQYF.

V and J are TRBV19 and TRBJ1-1; 7 nucleotides align to TRBD1. J was trimmed by 11 bases and V by 8 bases; bases with no gene match: 17. This CDR3 contains 14 residues. CDR1 is LNHDA and CDR2 is SQIVND in the germline V gene (reference sequence). The CDR3 bases are TGTGCCAGTGTACCGGGACAGAAGGGGGTTAAGGCTTTCTTT. Translation: CASVPGQKGVKAFF. Using reference TRBV19 and TRBJ1-1 for the parts outside the CDR3, the full variable domain is DGGITQSPKYLFRKEGQNVTLSCEQNLNHDAMYWYRQDPGQGLRLIYYSQIVNDFQKGDIAEGYSVSREKKESFPLTVTSAQKNPTAFYLCASVPGQKGVKAFFGQGTRLTVV.

The rearrangement uses TRBV5-4 and TRBJ1-2; D remains ambiguous. Trimming removed 5 bases from V and 4 bases from J, with 12 bases in between. CDR1 and CDR2 (germline): SGHNT, YYREEE (reference sequence). The CDR3 is 13 residues long. CDR3 residues: CASSATEIYGYTF. In DNA form, the CDR3 reads TGTGCCAGCAGTGCCACAGAGATCTATGGCTACACCTTC.

CDR3 coding DNA: TGCGCCAGCAGCTTGGACGGGAGGAGCACTGAAGCTTTCTTT. It yields the protein CASSLDGRSTEAFF. V gene TRBV5-1 combines with J gene TRBJ1-1; no reliable D call. Trimming removed 0 bases at V and 4 bases at J, with 10 bases between. Looked up from germline, CDR1 is SGHRS and CDR2 is YFSETQ. This CDR3 has 14 amino acids.

The chain carries TRBV11-3 and TRBJ1-2; no clear D. The germline V and J ends were trimmed by 5 bases and 7 bases, with 14 bases remaining between them. There are 13 residues in the CDR3. Germline-derived CDR1 and CDR2 are SGHNT and YENEEA. CDR3 protein: CASSPLLFGGYTF. In DNA, the CDR3 is TGTGCCAGCAGCCCACTTCTTTTCGGTGGCTACACCTTC. Filled out from reference TRBV11-3 and TRBJ1-2, the complete variable domain reads EAGVVQSPRYKIIEKKQPVAFWCNPISGHNTLYWYLQNLGQGPELLIRYENEEAVDDSQLPKDRFSAERLKGVDSTLKIQPAELGDSAVYLCASSPLLFGGYTFGSGTRLTVV.

The chain joins TRBV7-9 to TRBJ2-2; D may correspond to TRBD1 or TRBD2 (5 bases each). Per the germline V gene, CDR1 is SEHNR and CDR2 is FQNEAQ (reference sequence). This CDR3 has 17 amino acids. V lost 10 bases and J 1 base, leaving 22 bases between the germline ends. CDR3 nucleotide sequence: TGTGCCACCCCCGGGGCAGCACTAGACAGGAACACCGGGGAGCTGTTTTTT. It translates to CATPGAALDRNTGELFF.

The chain has TRBV7-3 and TRBJ1-1; possibly TRBD1 for D (6 bases). The CDR3 has 15 amino acids. Germline V gene lookup returns CDR1 SGHTA and CDR2 FQGTGA. Trimming shortened V by 0 bases and J by 6 bases, and 14 bases separated the two germline ends. The CDR3 sequence: CASSLTGRGGSEAFF. In nucleotides, the CDR3 is TGTGCCAGCAGCTTAACCGGCAGGGGAGGATCTGAAGCTTTCTTT.

The rearrangement joins TRBV28 to TRBJ2-7; D gene uncertain. Trimming cost V 2 bases and J 7 bases, with 12 bases left between them. The CDR3 sequence is 13 residues long. CDR1 is MDHEN, CDR2 SYDVKM, per germline. CDR3 nucleotide sequence: TGTGCCAGCAGTTTAGAAGCCCCCACTGAGCAGTACTTC. Translating gives CASSLEAPTEQYF.

The chain joins TRBV7-9 to TRBJ2-7, with 9 bases aligning to TRBD2. The V segment lost 5 bases and the J segment 4 bases; nucleotides outside the gene matches: 3. The CDR3 covers 13 residues. Looked up from germline, CDR1 is SEHNR and CDR2 is FQNEAQ (reference sequence). DNA for the CDR3: TGTGCCAGCAGCCGAGGACTAGCGTACGAGCAGTACTTC. Its protein is CASSRGLAYEQYF.

V usage is TRBV14 and J usage is TRBJ2-3, with D possibly matching TRBD2 (7 bases). This CDR3 has 18 residues. The germline gives CDR1 SGHDN, CDR2 FVKESK. V lost 4 bases to trimming and J lost 3 bases, with 23 bases between them. Written as DNA, the CDR3 is TGTGCCAGCAGCCGACGACGAGGACTAGAGGGGGGTACAGATACGCAGTATTTT. This gives the protein CASSRRRGLEGGTDTQYF.

This clone appeared a few times. The chain joins TRBV7-9 to TRBJ1-2; D call uncertain. Trimming cost V 5 bases and J 7 bases, with 17 bases left between them. CDR1 is SEHNR, CDR2 FQNEAQ, per germline (reference sequence). There are 14 residues in the CDR3. The CDR3 loop is CASSANGGVSGYTF. The CDR3 DNA is TGTGCCAGCAGCGCGAACGGTGGTGTCTCTGGCTACACCTTC.

Written as DNA, the CDR3 is TGTGCCAGCAGCCCGAACCGGGGGGAGGTTGGAGGCTACACCTTC. Its translation is CASSPNRGEVGGYTF. The chain couples TRBV9 to TRBJ1-2; tentative D call: TRBD1 (5 bases). V lost 4 bases and J 8 bases, leaving 21 bases between the germline ends. Looked up from germline, CDR1 is SGDLS and CDR2 is YYNGEE. The CDR3 covers 15 residues.

The chain couples TRBV7-9 to TRBJ1-3; D is uncertain. The CDR3 totals 12 residues. V was cut by 8 bases and J by 0 bases, with 5 bases left in between. Germline loops: CDR1 SEHNR, CDR2 FQNEAQ (reference sequence). CDR3 sequence (DNA): TGTGCCAGCTCCCCCTCTGGAAACACCATATATTTT. It encodes CASSPSGNTIYF.